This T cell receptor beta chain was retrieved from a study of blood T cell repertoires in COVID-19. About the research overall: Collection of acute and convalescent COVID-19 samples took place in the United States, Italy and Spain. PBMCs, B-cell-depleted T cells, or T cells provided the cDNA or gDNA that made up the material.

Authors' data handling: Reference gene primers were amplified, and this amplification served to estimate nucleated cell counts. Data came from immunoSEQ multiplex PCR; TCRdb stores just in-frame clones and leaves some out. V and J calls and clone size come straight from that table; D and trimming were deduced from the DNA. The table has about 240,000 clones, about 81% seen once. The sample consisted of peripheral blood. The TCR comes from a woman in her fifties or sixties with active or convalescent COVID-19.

The CDR3 nucleotides read TGTGCCACCAGCGCGGGGGGACCCTACAATGAGCAGTTCTTC. Amino acid sequence: CATSAGGPYNEQFF. The chain carries TRBV24-1 and TRBJ2-1; 8 bases are shared with TRBD2. The germline V gene has CDR1 KGHDR and CDR2 SFDVKD. The CDR3 sequence is 14 residues long. V shed 7 bases and J 2 bases; nucleotides not matched to a gene: 3.